This entry concerns a single TCR beta chain. The sample is drawn from a study of blood T cell repertoires in COVID-19. The germline V gene has CDR1 MNHEY and CDR2 SVGAGI. V lost 8 bases to trimming and J lost 4 bases, with 17 bases between them. This CDR3 contains 14 residues. Per the original methods: Using reference gene primer amplification, nucleated cell counts were estimated. The data were produced by immunoSEQ multiplex PCR, yet TCRdb's version contains in-frame clones alone and is incomplete. D and trimming were read from the DNA, whereas the V and J calls and clone size are those reported in that table. Of approximately 250,000 clones in the sample, 70% to 90% were seen once.

The sample consisted of peripheral blood. The sequence was obtained from a man between 50 and 59 years old with acute or convalescent COVID-19. This sequence joins TRBV6-5 and TRBJ1-2; possible D gene TRBD1, 5 bases. The CDR3 protein is CASGGAGRLYGYTF. CDR3 nucleotides: TGTGCCAGCGGGGGTGCCGGGAGGCTCTATGGCTACACCTTC.